This T cell receptor (beta chain) was documented in a study of shared T cell receptors in the human thymus. Generated by immunoSEQ multiplex PCR, the TCRdb table keeps only in-frame clones and is missing some. This sample carries around 730,000 clones, approximately 83% of them seen once, and the ten largest clones take roughly 0.01%. The germline CDR1 and CDR2 sequences are LGHNA and YNFKEQ. V gave up 2 bases and J gave up 8 bases, with 16 bases separating them. This CDR3 spans 15 amino acids. The sample was also reused in another study, on human thymus T cells. As reported in that work: Thymic samples were excised during corrective heart operations. Thymic and blood repertoires appeared to carry a bias in their V and J gene usage.

The clonotype comes from a girl less than two years old with a congenital heart defect. The sample consisted of thymocytes. V usage is TRBV4-2 and J usage is TRBJ1-5, with D perhaps TRBD1 (6 bases). The DNA of the CDR3 is TGTGCCAGCAGCCAATTTACAGGGATGGTGGAGCCCCAGCATTTT. Its translation: CASSQFTGMVEPQHF.